The T cell receptor (beta chain) described here comes from a study of blood T cell repertoires in COVID-19. Study details: Acute-phase and convalescent COVID-19 samples originated in the United States, Italy and Spain. T cells, B-cell-depleted T cells, or PBMCs provided the cDNA or gDNA that served as material.

The CDR3 sequence is 13 residues long. V shed 10 bases and J shed 1 base, with 11 bases lying between them. Per germline, CDR1 MNHEY and CDR2 SVGAGI. Source study methods: Estimated nucleated cell counts came from reference gene primer amplification. Here immunoSEQ multiplex PCR was the method, and the copy in TCRdb shows in-frame clones only, minus some. D and trimming come from the DNA, and the V and J calls and clone size come from that table. The profile shows 450,000 to 500,000 clones, around 85% of them singletons. The rearrangement links TRBV6-5 to TRBJ2-1; possible D gene TRBD1, 5 bases. The clonotype was recovered from a human donor in a cohort sampled during active COVID-19. Sequencing used peripheral blood. The CDR3: CATPDNSYNEQFF. The CDR3 DNA follows: TGTGCCACGCCGGACAATTCCTACAATGAGCAGTTCTTC.